A selection of T cell receptor beta chains follows, all from one sample in a study of blood T cell repertoires in COVID-19. Only in-frame clones appear in the TCRdb table, and some are missing; sequencing was by immunoSEQ multiplex PCR. The repertoire includes nearly 200,000 clones, more than 80% of them detected once, and roughly 8.1% sits in the top ten. Sequencing used PBMCs or T cells enriched from blood (not recorded which). These TCRs come from a woman aged 18-29 years who had recovered from COVID-19. The CDR3 runs from the conserved cysteine through the conserved F or W. A D gene is named only where the DNA matches it firmly. Size is omitted from some rows. Given values are once, few, many or a class for expanded clones.

.,TRBV14,TRBD1,TRBJ1-2,TGTGCCAGCAGTCAAGCAGGGGGCGATGGCTACACCTTC,CASSQAGGDGYTF
.,TRBV18,.,TRBJ1-6,TGTGCCAGCTCACCAGGGGAGGGGCCCCTCCACTTT,CASSPGEGPLHF
once,TRBV4-2,TRBD2,TRBJ2-3,TGTGCCAGCAGCCAAGAAAGGATTAGCGGGGCAACTAGCACAGATACGCAGTATTTT,CASSQERISGATSTDTQYF
.,TRBV12-3/TRBV12-4,.,TRBJ1-3,TGTGCCAGCAGTTTTGCCAGGGCCAACACCATATATTTT,CASSFARANTIYF
.,TRBV7-7,TRBD2,TRBJ2-5,TGTGCCAGCAGCCCCGGACTAGCGGGGGGTATGGAGACCCAGTACTTC,CASSPGLAGGMETQYF
.,TRBV9,TRBD1,TRBJ1-2,TGTGCCAGCAGCCCACAGGGGGGGCAGGCTATACTGAGCCATGGCTACACCTTC,CASSPQGGQAILSHGYTF
.,TRBV13,.,TRBJ2-7,TGTGCCAGCAGCTCGTGGCGGGGCTACGAGCAGTACTTC,CASSSWRGYEQYF
.,TRBV5-4,.,TRBJ2-3,TGTGCCAGCACTCGGGTGGATACGCAGTATTTT,CASTRVDTQYF
.,TRBV10-3,.,TRBJ1-5,TGTGCCACCTGCCAGGGAGGGAATCAGCCCCAGCATTTT,CATCQGGNQPQHF
.,TRBV5-8,.,TRBJ2-3,TGTGCCAGCAGCCTAGGTTCCACAGATACGCAGTATTTT,CASSLGSTDTQYF
.,TRBV4-1,.,TRBJ2-5,TGCGCCAGCAGCCCTCGACTAGATGAGGCCCGAGAGACCCAGTACTTC,CASSPRLDEARETQYF
once,TRBV3-1/TRBV3-2,.,TRBJ2-1,TGTGCCAGCAGCCAAGATCGGAGGAATGAGCAGTTCTTC,CASSQDRRNEQFF
.,TRBV10-3,TRBD2,TRBJ2-3,TGTGCCATCGGCGGGGGGGCCGGAGATACGCAGTATTTT,CAIGGGAGDTQYF
.,TRBV7-2,.,TRBJ1-3,TGTGCCAGCAGCTTAGCGCCGGGTTCGGGAAACACCATATATTTT,CASSLAPGSGNTIYF
.,TRBV5-5,.,TRBJ2-5,TGTGCCAGCAGCCCATCGGTCCGGTACCAAGAGACCCAGTACTTC,CASSPSVRYQETQYF
.,TRBV9,.,TRBJ1-6,TGTGCCAGCAGCGTAGAGGCAGGATATAATTCACCCCTCCACTTT,CASSVEAGYNSPLHF
.,TRBV18,.,TRBJ2-5,TGTGCCAGCTCACCCGCGGTCTGGGAGACCCAGTACTTC,CASSPAVWETQYF
.,TRBV5-1,.,TRBJ1-4,TGCGCCAGCAGCTTGGTTACAGGGAAGACTAATGAAAAACTGTTTTTT,CASSLVTGKTNEKLFF
once,TRBV5-5,.,TRBJ1-1,TGTGCCAGCAGCTTGAACAGGGAACTTCCTGAAGCTTTCTTT,CASSLNRELPEAFF
.,TRBV11-2,.,TRBJ1-4,TGTGCCAGCAGCTCCCCTACAGGGAAAACTAATGAAAAACTGTTTTTT,CASSSPTGKTNEKLFF
.,TRBV5-1,TRBD1,TRBJ1-4,TGCGCCAGTCGGCCGAGTCTGGGACAGGCTAATGAAAAACTGTTTTTT,CASRPSLGQANEKLFF
.,TRBV5-1,.,TRBJ2-7,TGCGCCAGCAGCTCTCCGGGACACCAAAGATACGAGCAGTACTTC,CASSSPGHQRYEQYF
.,TRBV10-3,TRBD2,TRBJ2-3,TGTGCCATCAGTGATAAAAGCGGGGGGGCAGGAGATACGCAGTATTTT,CAISDKSGGAGDTQYF
.,TRBV29-1,.,TRBJ1-2,TGCAGCGTTGTAAGTTCAGACTATGGCTACACCTTC,CSVVSSDYGYTF
.,TRBV14,.,TRBJ2-5,TGTGCCAGCAGCCAAGGGGTGAGGGCTAGCAGATTCCAAGAGACCCAGTACTTC,CASSQGVRASRFQETQYF
.,TRBV19,TRBD2,TRBJ2-1,TGTGCCAGTAGTATCATAGCGGGGGGGCGATATGAGCAGTTCTTC,CASSIIAGGRYEQFF
.,TRBV6-4,TRBD1,TRBJ2-3,TGTGCCAGCAGTGATAGGCAGGGGGCCGATACGCAGTATTTT,CASSDRQGADTQYF
once,TRBV20-1,TRBD1,TRBJ1-1,TGCAGTGCTTATCAGGGGGACAGAGCTTTCTTT,CSAYQGDRAFF
.,TRBV10-2,.,TRBJ1-2,TGCGCCAGCAGTTCAGGGGCGGGGGCCGGCTACACCTTC,CASSSGAGAGYTF
.,TRBV7-2,TRBD1,TRBJ2-7,TGTGCCAGCAGCTTAGTGACAGGGAGAGCGTACGAGCAGTACTTC,CASSLVTGRAYEQYF
.,TRBV2,TRBD1,TRBJ1-1,TGTGCCAGCAGTGTATATACAGGGGGACTGAGGAACACTGAAGCTTTCTTT,CASSVYTGGLRNTEAFF
.,TRBV29-1,TRBD1,TRBJ1-2,TGCAGCGTTGGGACAGGGGGCAACTATGGCTACACCTTC,CSVGTGGNYGYTF
.,TRBV4-2,.,TRBJ2-1,TGTGCCAGCAGCCAAGAAGGGGTATGGCAGAGCAGCAATGAGCAGTTCTTC,CASSQEGVWQSSNEQFF
.,TRBV28,.,TRBJ1-4,TGTGCCAGCAAAGTGACAGGCACTAATGAAAAACTGTTTTTT,CASKVTGTNEKLFF
.,TRBV7-6,TRBD1,TRBJ1-1,TGTGCCAGCAGCTTGGACAGGGGAGGCACTGAAGCTTTCTTT,CASSLDRGGTEAFF
.,TRBV4-1,TRBD1,TRBJ1-4,TGCGCCAGCAGCCCCGGGACAGACACACACCGGAACTTGGGAAAACTGTTTTTT,CASSPGTDTHRNLGKLFF
.,TRBV4-1,TRBD2,TRBJ2-3,TGCGCCAGCAGCCCCTGGGCGGGGACTAGCGGGACCACAGATACGCAGTATTTT,CASSPWAGTSGTTDTQYF
once,TRBV5-1,TRBD1,TRBJ1-1,TGCGCCAGCAGCTGGACAGGGTCCACTGAAGCTTTCTTT,CASSWTGSTEAFF
once,TRBV2,TRBD1,TRBJ1-6,TGTGCCAGCAGCCTACAGGGGGCAAATAATTCACCCCTCCACTTT,CASSLQGANNSPLHF
.,TRBV19,.,TRBJ2-7,TGTGCCAGTAGCCCCCGACCCGGAGAGGGCTACGAGCAGTACTTC,CASSPRPGEGYEQYF
.,TRBV15,.,TRBJ1-5,TGTGCCACCAGCGGCGAGCCGGGGCAGCCCCAGCATTTT,CATSGEPGQPQHF
few,TRBV11-2,.,TRBJ1-2,TGTGCCAGCAGCCCAGGAACAGGGCCCTATGGCTACACCTTC,CASSPGTGPYGYTF
.,TRBV5-1,.,TRBJ1-1,TGCGCCAGCAGCCCCCCCGGGGTTGAAGCTTTCTTT,CASSPPGVEAFF
.,TRBV7-2,.,TRBJ1-4,TGTGCCAGCAGCTTAAATGTAAATGAAAAACTGTTTTTT,CASSLNVNEKLFF
.,TRBV11-2,.,TRBJ2-7,TGTGCCAGCAGCTTATTATACGAGCAGTACTTC,CASSLLYEQYF
once,TRBV19,TRBD1,TRBJ1-5,TGTGCCAGTAGCCCCGGACAGGGGGCGTATCAGCCCCAGCATTTT,CASSPGQGAYQPQHF
.,TRBV18,.,TRBJ1-2,TGTGCCAGCTCACCAACAGGGACCCATGGCTACACCTTC,CASSPTGTHGYTF
.,TRBV27,TRBD1,TRBJ2-1,TGTGCCAGCAGTTTATGGGGGACAGAATCGTACAATGAGCAGTTCTTC,CASSLWGTESYNEQFF
.,TRBV19,.,TRBJ1-3,TGTGCCAGTAGTACAGGGGCCGGAAACACCATATATTTT,CASSTGAGNTIYF
.,TRBV2,TRBD1,TRBJ2-2,TGTGCCAGCAGTGCGACAGGGTCCGACACCGGGGAGCTGTTTTTT,CASSATGSDTGELFF
few,TRBV4-1,TRBD1,TRBJ2-7,TGCGCCAGCAGCCAGGGCGGACAGGCCTCCCTCCGCGAGCAGTACTTC,CASSQGGQASLREQYF
.,TRBV5-1,.,TRBJ1-2,TGCGCCAGCAGCCCATCGGTTGGGGGGGCCAACTATGGCTACACCTTC,CASSPSVGGANYGYTF
.,TRBV5-4,.,TRBJ1-1,TGTGCCAGCAGCTGGGACTGGTGGGGGGGGAGCACTGAAGCTTTCTTT,CASSWDWWGGSTEAFF